Listed below are T cell receptor beta chains from one sample, sequenced in a study of shared clonotypes between healthy human individuals. Repertoires were generated with immunoSEQ multiplex PCR, while TCRdb's copy carries only in-frame clones and drops some. This table holds about half a million clones, 81% found once. The sample was PBMCs. These receptors were collected from a woman aged 40 to 50 in good health. Some clones in this sample may be carry-over from other donors' samples. CDR3s include the opening cysteine and the closing phenylalanine or tryptophan. The order of the fields is clone size, V gene, J gene, D gene, CDR3 DNA, CDR3 protein. D genes are given only for firm matches. Some rows have no size entry. The others give once, few or many, or a class for an expanded clone.

>-|TRBV19|TRBJ2-7|-
TGTGCCAGTAAGTACGTAGGCGGAGCCTACGAGCAGTACTTC
CASKYVGGAYEQYF
>-|TRBV11-2|TRBJ2-7|TRBD2
TGTGCCAGCAGCTCTTCTAGCGGACACTCCTACGAGCAGTACTTC
CASSSSSGHSYEQYF
>-|TRBV28|TRBJ1-5|TRBD1
TGTGCCAGCAGGGGGACAGGGTGGCAGCCCCAGCATTTT
CASRGTGWQPQHF
>-|TRBV11-3|TRBJ2-1|-
TGTGCCAGCAGCTTAGGGGACCTAAACAATGAGCAGTTCTTC
CASSLGDLNNEQFF
>-|TRBV11-2|TRBJ2-3|-
TGTGCCAGCAGCCTCCGACTAGGGAGTGGAGATACGCAGTATTTT
CASSLRLGSGDTQYF
>-|TRBV27|TRBJ2-5|TRBD1
TGTGCCAGCAGTCCAACCTGGACAGGGGTAATTGAGCAGTACTTC
CASSPTWTGVIEQYF
>few|TRBV7-3|TRBJ1-1|TRBD1
TGTGCCAGCAGCTCAAACAGGGGGACTGAAGCTTTCTTT
CASSSNRGTEAFF
>-|TRBV4-3|TRBJ2-2|-
TGCGCCAGCAGCTCACGAGGGGGGACCGGGGAGCTGTTTTTT
CASSSRGGTGELFF
>-|TRBV7-2|TRBJ2-7|-
TGTGCCAGCAGCTTAGGTGGCGGATCCTACGAGCAGTACTTC
CASSLGGGSYEQYF
>-|TRBV30|TRBJ1-1|-
TGTGCCTGCCTACGGGCCTCGGGCACTGAAGCTTTCTTT
CACLRASGTEAFF
>-|TRBV18|TRBJ1-2|TRBD1
TGTGCCAGCTCACCCCGACAGGGAGGGGATGGCTACACCTTC
CASSPRQGGDGYTF
>-|TRBV29-1|TRBJ2-3|TRBD2
TGCAGCGTCCGCGGGACTAGCCCCACAGATACGCAGTATTTT
CSVRGTSPTDTQYF
>few|TRBV5-1|TRBJ2-1|TRBD2
TGCGCCAGCAGCTTGGATGTTAGCGGGAGGGCAGTCTTC
CASSLDVSGRAVF
>-|TRBV11-2|TRBJ2-1|-
TGTGCCAGCAGCACCCACCGGGACTTCAGCTCCTACAATGAGCAGTTCTTC
CASSTHRDFSSYNEQFF
>-|TRBV7-2|TRBJ1-2|TRBD1
TGTGCCAGCAGAACCACCGGGACAGGCTTTGGCTACACCTTC
CASRTTGTGFGYTF
>-|TRBV5-5|TRBJ2-1|-
TGTGCCAGCAGCCCCGGTTCGGGTGAGCAGTTCTTC
CASSPGSGEQFF
>many|TRBV7-6|TRBJ1-1|TRBD1
TGTGCCAGCAGCCTCGTCCCGGGACAGGGGAGGACTGAAGCTTTCTTT
CASSLVPGQGRTEAFF
>-|TRBV4-3|TRBJ1-2|-
TGCGCCAGCAGCCCCGGACAGATGAACTATGGCTACACCTTC
CASSPGQMNYGYTF
>once|TRBV28|TRBJ2-2|-
TGTGCCAGCAGTTACCCTGGGTCATTTGGAGTAATAAACACCGGGGAGCTGTTTTTT
CASSYPGSFGVINTGELFF